This T cell receptor beta chain is drawn from a study of resident and recirculating memory T cells in vitiligo (dated by TCRdb to 2017 to 2018). General notes on the study: For TCR beta sequencing, each of a few stable vitiligo patients provided PBMCs along with epidermis taken by shave biopsy from two lesional and two nonlesional sites. Without cell sorting, samples were homogenized immediately before genomic DNA was extracted using the Qiagen DNeasy Blood & Tissue Kit. Human TCR beta sequencing was used to test whether specific clones in lesional vitiligo skin differed from clones in nonlesional skin and blood.

The CDR3 spans 13 residues, from the cysteine through the phenylalanine. Only CDR3 DNA remains: 39 bases, in frame from the first base. CDR1 and CDR2 were assigned from the germline V gene (reference sequence) as SEHNR and FQNEAQ. From V the trimming removes 5 bases and from J it removes 5 bases, while the gene matches leave 6 bases of the junction unaccounted for. Points on this clone: Its target antigen remains unknown. Base qualities were left out, and no much larger clone turns up one base away.

The immunoSEQ hsTCRB kit was used to amplify TCR beta chains from genomic DNA. TCR beta libraries were sequenced on an Illumina MiSeq instrument by the immunoSEQ service. Concerning the study's data processing: Analysis of the repertoire data was performed with the immunoSEQ Analyzer. TCRdb provides this immuneACCESS table in a form limited to in-frame rearrangements. Some clones are lacking; in checked studies, under half of them reflect an unresolved V gene, and why the rest are absent is not known. That table gives V, J and clone size, and the DNA gave D and trimming. The sample table records 70,000 to 85,000 clones; approximately 93% of these occur just once. The biggest ten clones account for just under 5% of the sample. Vitiligo was considered stable when no change in lesions had been observed over the previous 6 months. To qualify as stable, patients additionally needed to show no confetti depigmentation, which is a clinical sign of active vitiligo. Any patient who had received treatment in the previous three months was excluded. Ficoll density gradient centrifugation was used to isolate PBMCs from heparinized blood, after which the PBMCs were flash-frozen.

The full study reports these points: Overlap and correlation analysis found no significant repertoire overlap between any two biopsies, even biopsies from the same patient, apart from each lesion compared with itself. No single dominant TCR clone was found, and clonality differed from one vitiligo lesion to another. Working out how much the T cell clones identified in the vitiligo lesions and the human Trm versus Tcm pools each contribute will require future mechanistic studies. TCR sequences were not conserved across biopsy sites or patients, suggesting that different T cell clones infiltrate different lesions, described as private specificity.

Sequencing was carried out using blood. This sequence uses TRBV7-9 and TRBJ2-7, with TRBD1 matching 7 junction bases. The receptor was isolated from a male donor with vitiligo. The CDR3: CASSLEQGNEQYF. The DNA sequence reads TGTGCCAGCAGCCTCGAACAGGGGAACGAGCAGTACTTC.